These 30 T cell receptor beta chains originate from one sample sequenced in a study of TIL therapy for anti-PD-1-resistant metastatic lung cancer. As to time point: pre-treatment sample, taken before nivolumab and TIL therapy. Sequencing used immunoSEQ v3. Generated by immunoSEQ multiplex PCR, the TCRdb table keeps only in-frame clones and is missing some. This sample has 15,000 to 20,000 clones, with 80% to 90% found just once. The specimen was blood, collected at baseline. The receptor source for this set is a person aged 30 to 80 with non-small cell lung cancer.

A few counts support this clone. The rearrangement uses TRBV5-1 and TRBJ1-2; D gene ambiguous. V was clipped by 1 base and J by 6 bases, with 1 base between them. This CDR3 spans 10 amino acids. Germline CDR1 and CDR2: SGHRS and YFSETQ. The DNA of the CDR3 is TGCGCCAGCAGCTTGAATGGCTACACCTTC. It translates to CASSLNGYTF.

The chain uses TRBV5-1 and TRBJ2-7; D call uncertain. Germline lookup yields CDR1 SGHRS and CDR2 YFSETQ. The CDR3 extends over 11 amino acids. V lost 4 bases and J 5 bases, leaving 7 bases between the germline ends. CDR3 in amino acids: CASSVGDEQYF. CDR3 DNA sequence: TGCGCCAGCAGCGTAGGCGACGAGCAGTACTTC.

The V and J genes are TRBV5-1 and TRBJ2-7, with TRBD1 matching over 8 bases. Germline loops: CDR1 SGHRS, CDR2 YFSETQ. The CDR3 contains 15 residues. Trimming cost V 0 bases and J 6 bases; bases outside gene matches: 8. The CDR3 loop is CASSLATGTGSEQYF. In nucleotides, the CDR3 is TGCGCCAGCAGCTTGGCGACCGGGACAGGCTCCGAGCAGTACTTC. Full variable domain (outside the CDR3, taken from reference TRBV5-1 and TRBJ2-7): KAGVTQTPRYLIKTRGQQVTLSCSPISGHRSVSWYQQTPGQGLQFLFEYFSETQRNKGNFPGRFSGRQFSNSRSEMNVSTLELGDSALYLCASSLATGTGSEQYFGPGTRLTVT.

The DNA of the CDR3 is TGTGCCAGCAGCGTATTCGCACAGGGAGTTAATGAGCAGTTCTTC. This codes for CASSVFAQGVNEQFF. The rearrangement joins TRBV9 to TRBJ2-1; a weak D match, TRBD1 (6 bases). The CDR3 spans 15 residues. In germline, CDR1 is SGDLS, CDR2 YYNGEE. The germline V and J ends were trimmed by 1 base and 7 bases, with 15 bases remaining between them.

The chain is built from TRBV28 and TRBJ2-1, with D maybe TRBD2 (6 bases). V gave up 4 bases and J gave up 2 bases, with 15 bases separating them. Per germline, CDR1 MDHEN and CDR2 SYDVKM. This CDR3 is 16 amino acids long. Here the CDR3 reads CASSSRGKKPYNEQFF. DNA for the CDR3: TGTGCCAGCAGTTCACGGGGGAAAAAGCCCTACAATGAGCAGTTCTTC.

The chain is built from TRBV5-1 and TRBJ1-6, with D unclear. Trimming stripped 0 bases from V and 9 bases from J, with 7 bases between. CDR1 is SGHRS, CDR2 YFSETQ, per germline. The CDR3 totals 13 residues. In DNA form, the CDR3 reads TGCGCCAGCAGCTTGGAGCGGGTTTCACCCCTCCACTTT. Translated, it gives CASSLERVSPLHF.

The chain carries TRBV19 and TRBJ2-7; D is perhaps TRBD2 (5 bases). CDR1 and CDR2 (germline): LNHDA, SQIVND (reference sequence). The CDR3 has 16 residues. Trimming cost V 6 bases and J 4 bases, with 22 bases left between them. The CDR3 sequence: CASSSPPGRGGYEQYF. CDR3 DNA sequence: TGTGCCAGTAGCTCTCCACCCGGCCGGGGTGGTTACGAGCAGTACTTC. Full variable domain (missing parts from reference TRBV19 and TRBJ2-7): DGGITQSPKYLFRKEGQNVTLSCEQNLNHDAMYWYRQDPGQGLRLIYYSQIVNDFQKGDIAEGYSVSREKKESFPLTVTSAQKNPTAFYLCASSSPPGRGGYEQYFGPGTRLTVT.

The rearrangement joins TRBV19 to TRBJ2-1, with D possibly being TRBD2 (6 bases). Germline lookup yields CDR1 LNHDA and CDR2 SQIVND (reference sequence). Trimming took off 3 bases at V and 0 bases at J, with 15 bases between the two ends. This CDR3 region has 17 residues. CDR3 protein: CASSIRERAISYNEQFF. DNA of the CDR3: TGTGCCAGTAGTATTCGGGAGCGGGCGATCTCCTACAATGAGCAGTTCTTC.

This chain connects TRBV7-2 to TRBJ2-6; 9 nucleotides line up with TRBD2. Trimming cost V 5 bases and J 4 bases; bases outside gene matches: 9. Germline V gene sequence: CDR1 SGHTA, CDR2 FQGNSA. The CDR3 runs 17 residues. CDR3 nucleotides: TGTGCCAGCAGCCAGACTAGCGGTAGGGGAGGGGCCAACGTCCTGACTTTC. Amino acid sequence: CASSQTSGRGGANVLTF.

This chain's CDR3 is CASSSDSNDYGYTF. The CDR3 DNA follows: TGTGCCAGCAGCTCGGACAGTAATGACTATGGCTACACCTTC. The chain combines TRBV5-4 with TRBJ1-2; maybe TRBD1 (6 bases). This CDR3 comprises 14 residues. Looked up from germline, CDR1 is SGHNT and CDR2 is YYREEE (reference sequence). V was trimmed by 3 bases and J by 3 bases, leaving 12 bases between them.

This clone appeared a few times. V usage is TRBV19 and J usage is TRBJ1-5, with D hard to call. CDR3 size: 15 residues. Trimming stripped 5 bases from V and 2 bases from J, with 13 bases between. Germline lookup yields CDR1 LNHDA and CDR2 SQIVND (reference sequence). DNA for the CDR3: TGTGCCAGTAGTGTTCAGTCGGCGGGCAATCAGCCCCAGCATTTT. It is translated as CASSVQSAGNQPQHF.

This clone was counted only a few times. This chain uses TRBV27 with TRBJ1-1; D remains ambiguous. V lost 3 bases, J lost 1 base, and 6 bases lay in between. CDR3 length: 13 amino acids. The germline V gene encodes CDR1 MNHEY and CDR2 SMNVEV (reference sequence). CDR3 sequence reads: CASSFASNTEAFF. CDR3 DNA sequence: TGTGCCAGCAGTTTTGCTTCGAACACTGAAGCTTTCTTT.

As for this clone: At one end, the junction sequence differs from germline, possibly due to a read error. The rearrangement uses TRBV6-4 and TRBJ2-3; TRBD2 aligns across 11 bases. This CDR3 contains 14 residues. Germline V lookup: CDR1 MRHNA, CDR2 SNTAGT. The DNA of the CDR3 is TGTGCCAACAGTAGCGGGGGGGCCACAGATACGCAGTATTTT. The encoded protein is CANSSGGATDTQYF.

The V gene is TRBV29-1, the J gene TRBJ2-1, with 7 bases identical to TRBD1. CDR3 size: 13 residues. CDR1 SQVTM and CDR2 ANQGSEA come from the germline V gene. The junction had 7 bases not matched to a gene; V was cut back by 5 bases and J by 6 bases. The CDR3 DNA is TGCAGCGTTTTTGACAGGGCAGGCAATGAGCAGTTCTTC. It translates to CSVFDRAGNEQFF.

This clone was observed a few times. The chain couples TRBV5-4 to TRBJ1-5, with 9 bases fitting TRBD1. This CDR3 region has 16 residues. Germline CDR1 SGHNT, CDR2 YYREEE (reference sequence). After removal of 4 bases from V and 4 bases from J, the junction contained 9 bases not matched to a gene. The chain's CDR3 is CASSPNPGTGNQPQHF. CDR3 bases: TGTGCCAGCAGCCCGAATCCCGGGACAGGGAATCAGCCCCAGCATTTT.

The chain recombines TRBV6-1 with TRBJ1-2; 8 positions agree with TRBD1. The CDR3 contains 19 residues. J was trimmed by 1 base and V by 3 bases; bases with no gene match: 16. Germline V CDR1 and CDR2: MNHNS, SASEGT. The CDR3 sequence: CASSDASGAGGSFNYGYTF. The CDR3 nucleotides are TGTGCCAGCAGTGATGCCTCGGGGGCAGGGGGCTCTTTTAACTATGGCTACACCTTC.

The chain links TRBV28 to TRBJ2-7; 11 nucleotides line up with TRBD2. Germline lookup yields CDR1 MDHEN and CDR2 SYDVKM. With V trimmed by 6 bases and J by 3 bases, 1 base remained unmatched. The CDR3 runs to 13 residues. In nucleotides, the CDR3 is TGTGCCAGCAGGACTAGCGGGAACTACGAGCAGTACTTC. It yields the protein CASRTSGNYEQYF.

The chain employs TRBV6-1 and TRBJ1-3, with D perhaps matching TRBD1 (6 bases). The ends were cut back, 1 base at V and 1 base at J, with 14 bases in the middle. Germline assignment: CDR1 MNHNS and CDR2 SASEGT. This CDR3 comprises 17 residues. The CDR3 reads CASSEEGGASSGNTIYF. CDR3 DNA sequence: TGTGCCAGCAGTGAAGAGGGGGGAGCGTCATCTGGAAACACCATATATTTT.

This clone was observed once. The rearrangement links TRBV7-2 to TRBJ1-2, with unresolved D. This CDR3 contains 14 residues. V was clipped by 0 bases and J by 1 base, with 6 bases between them. From germline, CDR1 is SGHTA and CDR2 FQGNSA. CDR3 region: CASSLAGGNYGYTF. DNA for the CDR3: TGTGCCAGCAGCTTAGCGGGCGGTAACTATGGCTACACCTTC.

The J gene is TRBJ1-6, the V gene TRBV6-6; D is uncertain. The V gene lost 2 bases and the J gene lost 0 bases, with 8 bases spanning the gap. Germline lookup yields CDR1 MNHNY and CDR2 SVGAGI (reference sequence). The CDR3 consists of 16 residues. This CDR3 reads CASSYDGSSYNSPLHF. The CDR3, as DNA: TGTGCCAGCAGTTACGACGGGAGCTCCTATAATTCACCCCTCCACTTT.

The chain joins TRBV7-9 to TRBJ2-3; either TRBD1 or TRBD2 may fit D (6 bases each). The CDR3 spans 17 residues. Germline CDR1 is SEHNR and CDR2 is FQNEAQ (reference sequence). V was trimmed by 0 bases and J by 2 bases, leaving 15 bases between them. CDR3 sequence: CASSLAYGGSFTDTQYF. In DNA form, the CDR3 reads TGTGCCAGCAGCTTAGCCTACGGGGGCTCCTTCACAGATACGCAGTATTTT. Based on the CDR3 plus reference TRBV7-9 and TRBJ2-3, the full variable domain is DTGVSQNPRHKITKRGQNVTFRCDPISEHNRLYWYRQTLGQGPEFLTYFQNEAQLEKSRLLSDRFSAERPKGSFSTLEIQRTEQGDSAMYLCASSLAYGGSFTDTQYFGPGTRLTVL.

The chain has TRBV5-1 and TRBJ1-2; 8 positions agree with TRBD1. V lost 4 bases to trimming and J lost 4 bases; unmatched junction nucleotides: 9. CDR3 length: 15 amino acids. Germline V gene data show CDR1 as SGHRS and CDR2 as YFSETQ. In DNA, the CDR3 is TGCGCCAGCAGCCAATCTGGACAGGGCTTCTATGGCTACACCTTC. Its protein product is CASSQSGQGFYGYTF.

This chain uses TRBV11-1 with TRBJ2-7; D uncertain. V shed 5 bases and J shed 0 bases, with 14 bases lying between them. The CDR3 runs to 15 residues. The germline CDR1 and CDR2 sequences are SGHAT and FQDESV (reference sequence). The CDR3 region is CASSPGRFSSYEQYF. DNA of the CDR3: TGTGCCAGCAGCCCCGGCCGTTTTAGCTCCTACGAGCAGTACTTC.

The chain is built from TRBV5-4 and TRBJ2-2, with D hard to call. CDR1 is SGHNT, CDR2 YYREEE, per germline (reference sequence). V was shortened by 4 bases and J by 5 bases, with 9 bases between the two germline ends. The CDR3 is 13 amino acids. Here the CDR3 DNA reads TGTGCCAGCAGCCCCTCGGTTACCGGGGAGCTGTTTTTT. It is translated as CASSPSVTGELFF.

The chain combines TRBV7-2 with TRBJ2-1; D remains unclear. Germline V gene data show CDR1 as SGHTA and CDR2 as FQGNSA. This CDR3 has 12 residues. V lost 5 bases to trimming and J lost 0 bases, with 2 bases between them. The CDR3 DNA follows: TGTGCCAGCAGCGACTCCTACAATGAGCAGTTCTTC. Its translation: CASSDSYNEQFF. The full variable domain, in which reference TRBV7-2 and TRBJ2-1 provide the parts outside the CDR3, is GAGVSQSPSNKVTEKGKDVELRCDPISGHTALYWYRQSLGQGLEFLIYFQGNSAPDKSGLPSDRFSAERTGGSVSTLTIQRTQQEDSAVYLCASSDSYNEQFFGPGTRLTVL.

The V call is TRBV19, the J call TRBJ2-2, with D perhaps TRBD1 (6 bases). CDR3 size: 16 residues. V dropped 9 bases and J dropped 0 bases, with 17 bases sitting between them. Germline V gene lookup returns CDR1 LNHDA and CDR2 SQIVND (reference sequence). CDR3 DNA sequence: TGTGCCAGCCGAGTACAGGGTCTCCCGAACACCGGGGAGCTGTTTTTT. Protein product: CASRVQGLPNTGELFF.

The chain recombines TRBV5-4 with TRBJ2-1; 10 bases are shared with TRBD2. The CDR3 sequence is 16 residues long. V was clipped by 5 bases and J by 4 bases; unmatched bases: 9. Germline values: CDR1 SGHNT, CDR2 YYREEE (reference sequence). CDR3 in amino acids: CASSSPPAGGYNEQFF. CDR3 bases: TGTGCCAGCAGTTCACCCCCAGCGGGGGGGTACAATGAGCAGTTCTTC.

The CDR3 protein is CASSLEGQTNEKLFF. The DNA for the CDR3 is TGCGCCAGCAGCTTGGAGGGACAGACTAATGAAAAACTGTTTTTT. The rearrangement joins TRBV5-1 to TRBJ1-4, with 7 bases matching TRBD1. This CDR3 spans 15 amino acids. The ends lost 0 bases at V and 2 bases at J; junction bases unmatched: 1. Germline CDR1 SGHRS, CDR2 YFSETQ.

V and J are TRBV27 and TRBJ2-5; TRBD2 matches 9 bases. The germline V gene encodes CDR1 MNHEY and CDR2 SMNVEV (reference sequence). This CDR3 region has 18 residues. Trimming took 5 bases from V and 2 from J; bases not matched to a gene: 15. CDR3 sequence: CASSPLTAGGREQETQYF. As DNA, the CDR3 is TGTGCCAGCAGTCCGTTAACGGCGGGAGGGCGAGAACAAGAGACCCAGTACTTC.

In DNA form, the CDR3 reads TGCGCCAGCAGCCCGACAAGAATTGGAGATGGAAACACCATATATTTT. It yields the protein CASSPTRIGDGNTIYF. This sequence joins TRBV5-1 and TRBJ1-3; no clear D gene. The CDR3 sequence is 16 residues long. The V gene lost 4 bases and the J gene lost 3 bases, with 17 bases spanning the gap. Germline lookup yields CDR1 SGHRS and CDR2 YFSETQ.